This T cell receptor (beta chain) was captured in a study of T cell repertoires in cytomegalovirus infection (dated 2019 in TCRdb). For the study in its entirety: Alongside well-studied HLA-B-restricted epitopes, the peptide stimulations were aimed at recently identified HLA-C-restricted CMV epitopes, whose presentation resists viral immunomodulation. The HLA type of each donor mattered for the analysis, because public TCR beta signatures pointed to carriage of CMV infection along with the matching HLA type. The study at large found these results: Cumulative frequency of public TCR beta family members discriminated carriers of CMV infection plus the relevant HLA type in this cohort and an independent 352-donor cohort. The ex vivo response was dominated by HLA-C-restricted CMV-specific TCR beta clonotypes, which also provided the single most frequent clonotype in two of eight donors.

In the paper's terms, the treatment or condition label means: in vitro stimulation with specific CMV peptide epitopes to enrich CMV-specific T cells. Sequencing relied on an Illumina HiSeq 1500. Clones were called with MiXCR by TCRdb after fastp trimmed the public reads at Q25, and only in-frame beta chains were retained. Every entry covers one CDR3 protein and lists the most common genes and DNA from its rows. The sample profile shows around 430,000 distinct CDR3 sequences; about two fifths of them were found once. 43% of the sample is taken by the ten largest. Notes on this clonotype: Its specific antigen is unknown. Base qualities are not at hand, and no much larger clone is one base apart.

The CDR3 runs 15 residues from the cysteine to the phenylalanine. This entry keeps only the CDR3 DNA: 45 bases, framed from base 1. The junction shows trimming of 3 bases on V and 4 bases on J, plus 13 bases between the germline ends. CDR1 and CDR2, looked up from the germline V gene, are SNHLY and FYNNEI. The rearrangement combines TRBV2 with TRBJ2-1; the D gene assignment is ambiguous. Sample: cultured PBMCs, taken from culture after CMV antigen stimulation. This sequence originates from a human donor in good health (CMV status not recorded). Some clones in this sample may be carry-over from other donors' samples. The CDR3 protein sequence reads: CASSEVRPEYNEQFF. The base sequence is TGTGCCAGCAGTGAGGTACGACCGGAATACAATGAGCAGTTCTTC.